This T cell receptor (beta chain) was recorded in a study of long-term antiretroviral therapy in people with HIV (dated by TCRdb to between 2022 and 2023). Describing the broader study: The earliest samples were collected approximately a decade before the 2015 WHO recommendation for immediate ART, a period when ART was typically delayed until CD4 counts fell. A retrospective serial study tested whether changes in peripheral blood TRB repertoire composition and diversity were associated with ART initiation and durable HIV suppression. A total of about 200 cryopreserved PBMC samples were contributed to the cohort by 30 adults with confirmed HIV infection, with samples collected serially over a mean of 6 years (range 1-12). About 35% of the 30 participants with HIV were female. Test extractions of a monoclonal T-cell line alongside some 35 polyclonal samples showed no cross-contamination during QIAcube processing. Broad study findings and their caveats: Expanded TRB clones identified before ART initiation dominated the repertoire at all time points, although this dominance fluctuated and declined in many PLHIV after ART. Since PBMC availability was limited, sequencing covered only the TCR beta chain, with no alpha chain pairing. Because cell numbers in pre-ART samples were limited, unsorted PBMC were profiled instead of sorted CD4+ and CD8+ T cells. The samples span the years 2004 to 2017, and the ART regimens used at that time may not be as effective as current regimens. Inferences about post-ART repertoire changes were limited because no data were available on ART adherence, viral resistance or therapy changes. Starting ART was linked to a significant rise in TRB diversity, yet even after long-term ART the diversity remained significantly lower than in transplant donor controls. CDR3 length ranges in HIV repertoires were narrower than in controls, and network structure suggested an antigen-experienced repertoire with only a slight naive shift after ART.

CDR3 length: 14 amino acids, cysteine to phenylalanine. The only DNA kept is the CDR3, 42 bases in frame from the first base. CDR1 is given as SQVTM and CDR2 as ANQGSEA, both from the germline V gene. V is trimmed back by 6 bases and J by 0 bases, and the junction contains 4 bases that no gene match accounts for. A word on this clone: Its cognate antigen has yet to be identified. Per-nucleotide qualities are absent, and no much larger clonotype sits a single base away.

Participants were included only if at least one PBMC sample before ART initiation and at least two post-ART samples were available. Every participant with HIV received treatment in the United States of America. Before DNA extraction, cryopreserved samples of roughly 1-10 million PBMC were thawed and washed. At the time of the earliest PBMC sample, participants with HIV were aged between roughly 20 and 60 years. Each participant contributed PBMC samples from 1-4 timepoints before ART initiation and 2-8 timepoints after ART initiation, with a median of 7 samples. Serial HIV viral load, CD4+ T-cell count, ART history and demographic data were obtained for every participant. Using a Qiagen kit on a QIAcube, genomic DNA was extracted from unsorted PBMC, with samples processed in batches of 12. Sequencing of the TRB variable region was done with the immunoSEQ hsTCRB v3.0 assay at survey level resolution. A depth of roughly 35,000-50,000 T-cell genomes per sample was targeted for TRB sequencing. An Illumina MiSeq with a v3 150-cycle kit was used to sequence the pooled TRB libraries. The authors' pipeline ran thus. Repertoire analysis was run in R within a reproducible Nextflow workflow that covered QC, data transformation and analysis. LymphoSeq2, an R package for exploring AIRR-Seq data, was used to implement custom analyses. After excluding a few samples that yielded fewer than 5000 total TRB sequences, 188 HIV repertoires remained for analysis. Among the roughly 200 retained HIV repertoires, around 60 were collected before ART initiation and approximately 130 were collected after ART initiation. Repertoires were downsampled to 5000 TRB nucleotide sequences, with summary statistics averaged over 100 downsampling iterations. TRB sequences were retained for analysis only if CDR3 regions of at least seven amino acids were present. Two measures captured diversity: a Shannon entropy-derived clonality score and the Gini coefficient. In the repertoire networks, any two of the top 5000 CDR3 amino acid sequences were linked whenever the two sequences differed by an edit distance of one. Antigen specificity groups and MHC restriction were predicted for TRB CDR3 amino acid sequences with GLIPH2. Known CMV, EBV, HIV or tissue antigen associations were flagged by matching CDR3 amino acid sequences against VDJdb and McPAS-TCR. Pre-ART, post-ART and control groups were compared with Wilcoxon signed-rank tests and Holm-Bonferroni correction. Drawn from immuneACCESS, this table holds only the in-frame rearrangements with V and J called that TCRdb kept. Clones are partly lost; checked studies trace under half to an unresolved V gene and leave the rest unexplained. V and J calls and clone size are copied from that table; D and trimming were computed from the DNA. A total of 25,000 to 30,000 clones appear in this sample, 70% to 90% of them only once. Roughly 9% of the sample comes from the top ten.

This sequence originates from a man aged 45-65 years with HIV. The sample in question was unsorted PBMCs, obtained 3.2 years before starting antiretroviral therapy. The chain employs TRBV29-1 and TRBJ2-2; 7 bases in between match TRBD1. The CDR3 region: CSVGDRANTGELFF. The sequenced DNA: TGCAGCGTCGGGGACAGAGCGAACACCGGGGAGCTGTTTTTT.